These 32 T cell receptor beta chains were sequenced from one sample in a study of technical replicates of blood from four donors. TCRdb's copy holds only in-frame clones and misses some; the assay was immunoSEQ multiplex PCR. This sample carries around 93,000 clones, about 94% of them seen once, and the ten largest clones take roughly 0.31%. Sequencing was done on a sample of T cells isolated from PBMCs. These receptors were collected from a human donor in good health.

The V gene is TRBV9, the J gene TRBJ1-5; TRBD1 matches 9 bases. The CDR3 consists of 14 residues. Germline CDR1 SGDLS, CDR2 YYNGEE. Trimming removed 2 bases from V and 6 bases from J; junction bases left unmatched: 3. The CDR3 region has the DNA TGTGCCAGCAGCGTTGGGACAGGGCTTCAGCCCCAGCATTTT. Protein sequence: CASSVGTGLQPQHF.

The CDR3 DNA follows: TGTGCCAGCGCAGGCACCGGGGAAAGCTATGGCTACACCTTC. It yields the protein CASAGTGESYGYTF. This chain links TRBV28 with TRBJ1-2; D is unresolved. CDR1 is MDHEN, CDR2 SYDVKM, per germline. With 8 bases removed from V and 4 bases from J, the gap between germline ends came to 17 bases. The CDR3 is 14 amino acids.

CDR3 bases: TGTGCCACCCAAGGGGGGAACACCGGGGAGCTGTTTTTT. It specifies CATQGGNTGELFF. The chain employs TRBV6-5 and TRBJ2-2, with D perhaps TRBD1 (6 bases). The germline CDR1 and CDR2 sequences are MNHEY and SVGAGI. The CDR3 runs to 13 residues. V was shortened by 10 bases and J by 1 base, with 10 bases between the two germline ends.

The J gene is TRBJ1-4, the V gene TRBV30; tentative D call: TRBD1 (6 bases). The CDR3 has 13 residues. The V gene lost 5 bases and the J gene lost 4 bases, with 11 bases spanning the gap. CDR1 is GTSNPN and CDR2 is SVGIG in the germline V gene (reference sequence). The CDR3 nucleotides are TGTGCCTGGGTGGGACAATATAATGAAAAACTGTTTTTT. This codes for CAWVGQYNEKLFF.

The rearrangement uses TRBV11-2 and TRBJ1-4; D is perhaps TRBD1 (5 bases). The length of the CDR3 is 16 residues. From germline, CDR1 is SGHAT and CDR2 FQNNGV. V lost 1 base, J lost 8 bases, and 17 bases lay in between. The DNA for the CDR3 is TGTGCCAGCAGCTTAGCTTTATGGGGGGGAACGGAAAAACTGTTTTTT. Translated: CASSLALWGGTEKLFF.

This chain joins TRBV30 and TRBJ1-5; 7 nucleotides line up with TRBD1. Germline lookup yields CDR1 GTSNPN and CDR2 SVGIG (reference sequence). The CDR3 covers 15 residues. Losses at the gene ends were 4 bases for V and 7 bases for J; bases not matched to a gene: 13. CDR3 coding DNA: TGTGCCTGGACCGGATCAGGGGGGTTTGACCAGCCCCAGCATTTT. Translated, it gives CAWTGSGGFDQPQHF.

J is TRBJ2-7 and V is TRBV13, with TRBD1 as a possible D gene (6 bases). V lost 4 bases and J 3 bases, leaving 13 bases between the germline ends. CDR3 length equals 14 residues. Germline values: CDR1 PRHDT, CDR2 FYEKMQ (reference sequence). The CDR3 here is CASSSGTIDYEQYF. The CDR3, as DNA: TGTGCCAGCAGCTCCGGGACAATTGACTACGAGCAGTACTTC. Together with reference TRBV13 and TRBJ2-7, the CDR3 gives the full variable domain: AAGVIQSPRHLIKEKRETATLKCYPIPRHDTVYWYQQGPGQDPQFLISFYEKMQSDKGSIPDRFSAQQFSDYHSELNMSSLELGDSALYFCASSSGTIDYEQYFGPGTRLTVT.

The chain links TRBV19 to TRBJ1-5, with D unclear. The CDR3 extends over 17 amino acids. Trimming cost V 3 bases and J 5 bases, with 20 bases left between them. Germline values: CDR1 LNHDA, CDR2 SQIVND (reference sequence). The DNA of the CDR3 is TGTGCCAGTAGTATTTTGCCCATGACTCTTGCGGATCAGCCCCAGCATTTT. Residues: CASSILPMTLADQPQHF.

This chain uses TRBV6-5 with TRBJ2-5; TRBD2 matches at 11 bases. The CDR3 covers 14 residues. With 6 bases clipped from V and 1 base from J, the junction kept 1 base outside the gene matches. Germline values: CDR1 MNHEY, CDR2 SVGAGI. The CDR3, as DNA: TGTGCCAGCAGGGGACTAGCGGTCCAAGAGACCCAGTACTTC. Its translation is CASRGLAVQETQYF.

The chain combines TRBV5-4 with TRBJ2-7, with 8 positions matching TRBD2. The germline V gene encodes CDR1 SGHNT and CDR2 YYREEE (reference sequence). Losses at the gene ends were 3 bases for V and 5 bases for J; bases not matched to a gene: 10. CDR3 size: 15 residues. The CDR3 loop is CASSWGAGGSDEQYF. The CDR3 DNA reads as TGTGCCAGCAGCTGGGGGGCGGGGGGCAGCGACGAGCAGTACTTC.

This clone was recorded once. At one of its ends the junction is not consistent with the germline gene, which may arise from a read error. This chain links TRBV27 with TRBJ2-7, with D possibly matching TRBD1 (6 bases). The CDR3 loop spans 11 amino acids. CDR1 is MNHEY and CDR2 is SMNVEV in the germline V gene (reference sequence). CDR3 in amino acids: CASSPRQDPTF. The CDR3 nucleotides read TGTGCCAGCAGTCCCCGACAGGATCCCACTTTC.

The chain employs TRBV10-1 and TRBJ1-1, with 8 bases aligning to TRBD1. CDR1 and CDR2 (germline): WNHNN, SYGVQD (reference sequence). Trimming at V came to 3 bases and at J to 4 bases, leaving 10 bases not matched to a gene. The CDR3 totals 16 residues. CDR3 nucleotide sequence: TGCGCCAGCAGTGACCACACGACAGGGGACAGCACTGAAGCTTTCTTT. Its protein is CASSDHTTGDSTEAFF.

The V and J genes are TRBV7-9 and TRBJ2-5, with 10 bases identical to TRBD1. CDR1 SEHNR and CDR2 FQNEAQ come from the germline V gene (reference sequence). The CDR3 is made up of 16 amino acids. V shed 3 bases and J 1 base; nucleotides not matched to a gene: 5. CDR3 in DNA: TGTGCCAGCAGCTTCCGGGACAGGGGCTTCCAAGAGACCCAGTACTTC. The encoded protein is CASSFRDRGFQETQYF.

The rearrangement uses TRBV2 and TRBJ2-1, with a weak D call TRBD2 (6 bases). Germline V gene lookup returns CDR1 SNHLY and CDR2 FYNNEI. Trimming removed 6 bases from V and 4 bases from J, with 19 bases in between. The CDR3 has 16 amino acids. CDR3 DNA sequence: TGTGCCAGCAGCCCAGGGACTTATCCTGTTTACAATGAGCAGTTCTTC. This gives the protein CASSPGTYPVYNEQFF.

This chain uses TRBV5-4 with TRBJ1-5; TRBD1 matches 7 bases. From germline, CDR1 is SGHNT and CDR2 YYREEE (reference sequence). V shed 6 bases, J shed 4 bases, and the junction held 7 bases outside the gene matches. The CDR3 contains 14 residues. CDR3 residues: CASNTQGDNQPQHF. As DNA, the CDR3 is TGTGCCAGCAACACGCAGGGGGATAATCAGCCCCAGCATTTT.

The chain carries TRBV4-3 and TRBJ2-4; 14 nucleotides line up with TRBD2. The CDR3 has 20 residues. In germline, CDR1 is LGHNA, CDR2 YSLEER. After removal of 0 bases from V and 2 bases from J, the junction contained 9 bases not matched to a gene. CDR3 coding DNA: TGCGCCAGCAGCCAAGAGGGGACTAGCGGGAGTGGTAAGACCAAAAACATTCAGTACTTC. Protein: CASSQEGTSGSGKTKNIQYF.

The chain links TRBV10-3 to TRBJ2-1, with 7 bases matching TRBD1. The germline gives CDR1 ENHRY, CDR2 SYGVKD. The CDR3 is 14 amino acids. Germline trimming cut 6 bases from V and 5 bases from J; bases unmatched to any gene: 7. CDR3 loop: CAIRPQGENNEQFF. CDR3 coding DNA: TGTGCCATCAGGCCTCAGGGGGAAAACAATGAGCAGTTCTTC.

This clone is a singleton in its sample. The chain recombines TRBV6-5 with TRBJ2-2; TRBD2 might be the D (6 bases). CDR1 is MNHEY and CDR2 is SVGAGI in the germline V gene. The CDR3 is 14 amino acids. V lost 4 bases to trimming and J lost 6 bases, with 12 bases between them. The DNA for the CDR3 is TGTGCCAGCAGTTTCACGGGAGAGGCCGGGGAGCTGTTTTTT. Amino acids: CASSFTGEAGELFF.

This clone was seen once. The CDR3 nucleotides are TGCGCCAGCAGCTTGGAACAGCTAAACAATGAGCAGTTCTTC. Protein sequence: CASSLEQLNNEQFF. This chain links TRBV5-1 with TRBJ2-1; no reliable D call. Germline CDR1 reads SGHRS; CDR2 reads YFSETQ. This CDR3 is built from 14 residues. The ends were cut back, 0 bases at V and 5 bases at J, with 9 bases in the middle.

This clone was counted only a few times. The rearrangement uses TRBV9 and TRBJ1-1; 7 positions agree with TRBD1. Per the germline V gene, CDR1 is SGDLS and CDR2 is YYNGEE. V dropped 5 bases and J dropped 3; count of bases not matched to a gene: 7. The CDR3 extends over 14 amino acids. DNA for the CDR3: TGTGCCAGCAGGGGACAGCTTCGGGACACTGAAGCTTTCTTT. Translating gives CASRGQLRDTEAFF.

This clone has only one observation. The chain combines TRBV5-1 with TRBJ2-3; D perhaps matches TRBD2 (5 bases). This CDR3 region has 14 residues. The V end lost 3 bases, the J end lost 5 bases, and 13 bases lay between the germline ends. Germline V gene sequence: CDR1 SGHRS, CDR2 YFSETQ. As DNA, the CDR3 is TGCGCCAGCAGCTACACTAGTTCGGGAGATACGCAGTATTTT. This gives the protein CASSYTSSGDTQYF.

The chain couples TRBV29-1 to TRBJ1-2, with 8 bases identical to TRBD1. The junction had 12 bases not matched to a gene; V was cut back by 3 bases and J by 6 bases. The CDR3 sequence is 15 residues long. CDR1 and CDR2 from the germline V gene are SQVTM and ANQGSEA. This CDR3 is CSVDESGQGANGYTF. DNA for the CDR3: TGCAGCGTTGACGAGTCCGGGCAGGGGGCGAATGGCTACACCTTC.

This clone was picked up one time. This sequence joins TRBV19 and TRBJ1-1; 9 bases map to TRBD1. The CDR3 covers 16 residues. Trimming at V came to 2 bases and at J to 5 bases, leaving 9 bases not matched to a gene. Germline CDR1 is LNHDA and CDR2 is SQIVND (reference sequence). The CDR3, as DNA: TGTGCCAGTAGTATAAATCTCCGACAGGGGGGAACTGAAGCTTTCTTT. The encoded protein is CASSINLRQGGTEAFF.

The chain uses TRBV4-1 and TRBJ2-2; TRBD1 matches 7 bases. The germline V gene encodes CDR1 MGHRA and CDR2 YSYEKL. The CDR3 has 12 residues. V lost 5 bases and J lost 9; bases outside the gene matches: 3. CDR3 bases: TGCGCCAGCAGCAGCAGGGGGTGGGAGCTGTTTTTT. Protein product: CASSSRGWELFF.

The gene calls are TRBV5-6 and TRBJ2-1, with D tentatively TRBD2 (5 bases). With 0 bases removed from V and 9 bases from J, the gap between germline ends came to 19 bases. Germline lookup yields CDR1 SGHDT and CDR2 YYEEEE. This CDR3 has 16 residues. CDR3 in amino acids: CASSLGFAGPDLEQFF. DNA of the CDR3: TGTGCCAGCAGCTTGGGGTTTGCGGGCCCCGACCTTGAGCAGTTCTTC.

CDR3 sequence reads: CASSKDRLGEQYF. Written as DNA, the CDR3 is TGTGCCAGCAGCAAAGATAGACTCGGCGAGCAGTACTTC. The chain is built from TRBV21-1 and TRBJ2-7; the table gives TRBD2 as D, unverified against the DNA. TRBV21-1 corresponds to a pseudogene. The CDR3 sequence is 13 residues long.

This chain's CDR3 is CASSEEPGQGAGQPQHF. DNA of the CDR3: TGTGCCAGCAGTGAAGAGCCGGGACAGGGGGCTGGACAGCCCCAGCATTTT. The chain is built from TRBV2 and TRBJ1-5; 12 nucleotides align to TRBD1. V lost 1 base and J lost 7; bases outside the gene matches: 8. This CDR3 spans 17 amino acids. Germline V gene data show CDR1 as SNHLY and CDR2 as FYNNEI.

This chain uses TRBV6-1 with TRBJ1-6; no reliable D call. This CDR3 is built from 13 residues. Germline lookup yields CDR1 MNHNS and CDR2 SASEGT. V gave up 2 bases and J gave up 7 bases, with 6 bases separating them. CDR3 amino acids: CASSEYQNSPLHF. CDR3 nucleotides: TGTGCCAGCAGTGAATATCAGAATTCACCCCTCCACTTT.

The chain combines TRBV27 with TRBJ2-7; the D gene is possibly TRBD1 (5 bases). V was clipped by 4 bases and J by 4 bases, with 14 bases between them. In germline, CDR1 is MNHEY, CDR2 SMNVEV (reference sequence). The CDR3 covers 14 residues. The CDR3 loop reads CASSSRARVYEQYF. The DNA for the CDR3 is TGTGCCAGCAGTTCGCGAGCCAGGGTGTACGAGCAGTACTTC.

J is TRBJ1-5 and V is TRBV11-1; D remains unclear. CDR1 is SGHAT and CDR2 is FQDESV in the germline V gene (reference sequence). The CDR3 loop spans 13 amino acids. The V end was cut by 1 base, the J end by 7 bases, with 8 bases between. CDR3 bases: TGTGCCAGCAGCTTAGAGTTCGGGCAGCCCCAGCATTTT. Encoded protein: CASSLEFGQPQHF.

This chain joins TRBV7-9 and TRBJ1-3; D not certain. The CDR3 is 13 amino acids. Germline V CDR1 and CDR2: SEHNR, FQNEAQ (reference sequence). V was shortened by 7 bases and J by 5 bases, with 12 bases between the two germline ends. As DNA, the CDR3 is TGTGCCAGCAACGAGACACCGCGAAACACCATATATTTT. It is translated as CASNETPRNTIYF.

The chain employs TRBV7-2 and TRBJ2-1; perhaps TRBD2 as D (6 bases). Trimming left V 1 base short and J 7 bases short, with 8 bases between. The CDR3 extends over 13 amino acids. Germline lookup yields CDR1 SGHTA and CDR2 FQGNSA. The CDR3: CASSLVEGNEQFF. For the CDR3, the DNA is TGTGCCAGCAGCTTAGTGGAGGGGAATGAGCAGTTCTTC.